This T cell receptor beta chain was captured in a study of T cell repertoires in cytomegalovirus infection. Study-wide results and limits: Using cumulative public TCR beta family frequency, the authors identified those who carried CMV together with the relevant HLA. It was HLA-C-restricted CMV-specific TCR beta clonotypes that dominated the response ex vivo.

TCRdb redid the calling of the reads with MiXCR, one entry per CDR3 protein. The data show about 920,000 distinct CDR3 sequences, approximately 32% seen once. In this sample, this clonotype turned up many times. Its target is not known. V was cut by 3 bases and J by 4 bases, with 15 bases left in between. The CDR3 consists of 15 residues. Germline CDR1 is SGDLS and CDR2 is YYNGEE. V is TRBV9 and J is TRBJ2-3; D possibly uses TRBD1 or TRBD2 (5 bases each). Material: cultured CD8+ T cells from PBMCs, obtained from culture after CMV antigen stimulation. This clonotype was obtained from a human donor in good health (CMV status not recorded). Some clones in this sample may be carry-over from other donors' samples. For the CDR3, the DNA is TGTGCCAGCAGCGCCCGGGGCAGCCGGGCAGATACGCAGTATTTT. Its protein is CASSARGSRADTQYF.